The clone carrying this TCR beta chain was seen a single time. V was trimmed by 6 bases and J by 2 bases, leaving 13 bases between them. Germline V gene sequence: CDR1 MNHEY, CDR2 SVGAGI. The CDR3 consists of 15 residues. Repertoires were generated with immunoSEQ multiplex PCR, while TCRdb's copy carries only in-frame clones and drops some. This sample has tens of thousands of clones; around three quarters occur once, and the top ten carry 1.5% to 2%. The data are from a study of memory CD4+ T cells and cytomegalovirus serostatus. Single viable CD3+CD4+CD8-CD45RO+ cells were sorted as the memory CD4+ T cells.

The receptor comes from an adult in good health and CMV-seronegative. The sequencing sample was made of memory CD4+ T cells from blood. The rearrangement uses TRBV6-5 and TRBJ2-2; D is unresolved. DNA for the CDR3: TGTGCCAGCAGGCACAAGACCTTTAACACCGGGGAGCTGTTTTTT. Its protein product is CASRHKTFNTGELFF.